A single sample gave rise to the 5 T cell receptor beta chains below, sequenced in a study of shared clonotypes between healthy human individuals. Generated by immunoSEQ multiplex PCR, the TCRdb table keeps only in-frame clones and is missing some. The repertoire consists of a few million clones, with around 94% occurring once and the leading ten covering roughly 0.14%. Sequences were obtained from naive CD4+ T cells sorted from blood. Subset noted: CD45RA+ positively selected. These receptors were taken from a man aged 18 to 30 in good health.

The genes are TRBV19 and TRBJ1-5, with a weak D call TRBD1 (6 bases). The CDR3 totals 17 residues. CDR1 LNHDA and CDR2 SQIVND come from the germline V gene (reference sequence). Trimming removed 7 bases at V and 2 bases at J, with 21 bases between. CDR3 nucleotides: TGTGCCAGTACCCTGCGGGGGGCTACCCTGGGCAATCAGCCCCAGCATTTT. Translated: CASTLRGATLGNQPQHF.

The chain links TRBV6-1 to TRBJ1-2; 7 bases align to TRBD1. The J segment lost 4 bases and the V segment lost 7 bases, leaving 9 bases of the junction unmatched. Germline CDR1 MNHNS, CDR2 SASEGT. This CDR3 comprises 14 residues. DNA for the CDR3: TGTGCCAGCACCGTGACAGGGAGGGGCTATGGCTACACCTTC. It codes for CASTVTGRGYGYTF.

J is TRBJ1-1 and V is TRBV19, with D possibly being TRBD1 (6 bases). The germline V and J ends were trimmed by 4 bases and 2 bases, with 11 bases remaining between them. Germline CDR1 is LNHDA and CDR2 is SQIVND (reference sequence). This CDR3 is 14 amino acids long. The CDR3 protein is CASSKGEVNTEAFF. The CDR3 region has the DNA TGTGCCAGTAGTAAGGGGGAGGTCAACACTGAAGCTTTCTTT.

The chain joins TRBV25-1 to TRBJ2-7, with unresolved D. Germline lookup yields CDR1 MGHDK and CDR2 SYGVNS. Trimming shortened V by 4 bases and J by 1 base, and 5 bases separated the two germline ends. This CDR3 comprises 12 residues. CDR3: CASSGPSYEQYF. CDR3 DNA: TGTGCCAGCAGTGGCCCATCCTACGAGCAGTACTTC.

Comments on this clone: Other nucleotide sequences in the sample specify the same CDR3. V gene TRBV2 combines with J gene TRBJ1-2; D possibly corresponds to TRBD1 (6 bases). Germline loops: CDR1 SNHLY, CDR2 FYNNEI. V was shortened by 3 bases and J by 8 bases, with 13 bases between the two germline ends. The CDR3 has 13 amino acids. CDR3 residues: CASSEQTGTGYTF. CDR3 in DNA: TGTGCCAGCAGTGAGCAAACAGGGACCGGCTACACCTTC.